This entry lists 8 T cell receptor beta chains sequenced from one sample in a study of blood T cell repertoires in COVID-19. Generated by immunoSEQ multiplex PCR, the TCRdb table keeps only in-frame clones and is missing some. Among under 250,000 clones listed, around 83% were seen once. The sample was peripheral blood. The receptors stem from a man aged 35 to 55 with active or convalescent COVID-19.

CDR3 amino acids: CATSRVGTGQQAKNIQYF. In DNA form, the CDR3 reads TGTGCCACCAGCAGAGTTGGGACAGGACAGCAGGCCAAAAACATTCAGTACTTC. The chain employs TRBV15 and TRBJ2-4, with TRBD1 matching over 8 bases. Losses at the gene ends were 1 base for V and 1 base for J; bases not matched to a gene: 9. In germline, CDR1 is LNHNV, CDR2 YYDKDF (reference sequence). This CDR3 is 18 amino acids long.

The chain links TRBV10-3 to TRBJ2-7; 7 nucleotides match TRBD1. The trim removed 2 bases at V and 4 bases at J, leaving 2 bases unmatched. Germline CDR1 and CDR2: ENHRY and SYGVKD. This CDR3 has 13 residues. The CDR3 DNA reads TGTGCCATCAGTGAGGACAGGGCTTACGAGCAGTACTTC. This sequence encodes CAISEDRAYEQYF.

CDR3 coding DNA: TGTGCCAGCAGTTTACAGGGAATCAATCAGCCCCAGCATTTT. This translates into CASSLQGINQPQHF. V usage is TRBV27 and J usage is TRBJ1-5; perhaps TRBD1 as D (5 bases). This CDR3 region has 14 residues. CDR1 MNHEY and CDR2 SMNVEV come from the germline V gene (reference sequence). The germline V and J ends were trimmed by 2 bases and 3 bases, with 8 bases remaining between them.

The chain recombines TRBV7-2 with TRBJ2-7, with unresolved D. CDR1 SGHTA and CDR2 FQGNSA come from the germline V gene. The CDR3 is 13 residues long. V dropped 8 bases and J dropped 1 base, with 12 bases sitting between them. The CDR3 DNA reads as TGTGCCAGCCGGCCAGGCCAGTCCTACGAGCAGTACTTC. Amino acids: CASRPGQSYEQYF.

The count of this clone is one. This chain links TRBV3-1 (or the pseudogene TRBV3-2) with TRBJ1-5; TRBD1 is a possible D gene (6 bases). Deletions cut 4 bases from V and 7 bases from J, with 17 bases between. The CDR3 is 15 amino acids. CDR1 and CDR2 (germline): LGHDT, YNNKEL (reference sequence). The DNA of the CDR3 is TGTGCCAGCAGCCCAAAGGGGGTTTTCGGGCAGCCCCAGCATTTT. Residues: CASSPKGVFGQPQHF.

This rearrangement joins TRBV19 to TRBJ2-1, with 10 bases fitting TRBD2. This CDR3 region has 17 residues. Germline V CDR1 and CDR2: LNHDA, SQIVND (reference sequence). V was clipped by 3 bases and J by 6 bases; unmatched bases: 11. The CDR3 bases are TGTGCCAGTAGTATCCGTCTAGCGGGAGTCACGGCCAATGAGCAGTTCTTC. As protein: CASSIRLAGVTANEQFF.

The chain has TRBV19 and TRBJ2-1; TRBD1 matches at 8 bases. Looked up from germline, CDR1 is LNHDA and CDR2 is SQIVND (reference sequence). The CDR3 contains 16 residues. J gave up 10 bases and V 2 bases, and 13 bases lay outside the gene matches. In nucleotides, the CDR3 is TGTGCCAGTAGTATACCAACAGGGGGTAGAGAGGGCGAGCAGTTCTTC. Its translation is CASSIPTGGREGEQFF.

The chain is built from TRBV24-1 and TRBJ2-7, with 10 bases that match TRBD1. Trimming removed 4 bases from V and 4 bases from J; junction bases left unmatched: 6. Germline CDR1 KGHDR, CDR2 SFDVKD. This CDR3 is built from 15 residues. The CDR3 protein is CATSDTRTGGYEQYF. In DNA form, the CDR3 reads TGTGCCACCAGTGACACACGGACAGGGGGGTACGAGCAGTACTTC.